These 5 T cell receptor beta chains came from one sample sequenced in a study of cytomegalovirus exposure and HLA in healthy donors. The table came from immunoSEQ multiplex PCR; TCRdb's copy has only in-frame clones and leaves some out. Altogether about 54,000 clones are present, roughly 90% being singletons, with the ten largest covering roughly 8%. The specimen sequenced was PBMCs. The receptors shown here come from a young woman in good health and CMV-seropositive.

The chain's CDR3 is CASSYPGTLSEKLFF. In DNA form, the CDR3 reads TGTGCCAGCAGTTACCCAGGGACACTCTCCGAAAAACTGTTTTTT. V and J are TRBV28 and TRBJ1-4; D may be TRBD1 (6 bases). This CDR3 is 15 amino acids long. The germline V and J ends were trimmed by 4 bases and 8 bases, with 17 bases remaining between them. Germline assignment: CDR1 MDHEN and CDR2 SYDVKM.

The V call is TRBV27, the J call TRBJ2-3; no definite D call. Per germline, CDR1 MNHEY and CDR2 SMNVEV (reference sequence). This CDR3 has 13 residues. Trimming cost V 7 bases and J 6 bases, with 14 bases left between them. CDR3 protein: CASTPGFTDTQYF. In nucleotides, the CDR3 is TGTGCCAGCACCCCAGGATTTACTGATACGCAGTATTTT.

This chain connects TRBV5-1 to TRBJ1-2; 9 nucleotides agree with TRBD1. This CDR3 comprises 13 residues. Germline CDR1 is SGHRS and CDR2 is YFSETQ. V trimming: 2 bases; J trimming: 6 bases; junction bases outside the gene matches: 2. The CDR3 is CASSLGQGHGYTF. The CDR3 coding sequence is TGCGCCAGCAGCTTAGGACAGGGGCATGGCTACACCTTC.

The chain joins TRBV10-3 to TRBJ2-2; 9 bases fit TRBD2. Germline CDR1 reads ENHRY; CDR2 reads SYGVKD. J was trimmed by 7 bases and V by 1 base; bases with no gene match: 7. The length of the CDR3 is 16 residues. CDR3 DNA: TGTGCCATCAGTGAGTGGCGGGGGGGCCAGAACGGGGAGCTGTTTTTT. Its protein is CAISEWRGGQNGELFF.

The CDR3 DNA reads as TGTGCCAGCAGTGAAGACCTAACCTACGAGCAGTACTTC. Translating gives CASSEDLTYEQYF. This chain connects TRBV2 to TRBJ2-7; D not certain. The CDR3 loop spans 13 amino acids. The V end was cut by 1 base, the J end by 2 bases, with 6 bases between. From germline, CDR1 is SNHLY and CDR2 FYNNEI.